Presented here are 29 T cell receptor beta chains from one specimen sequenced in a study of blood T cells in healthy people across ages. Together with a sample-barcoded 5' primer, a J-beta primer mix was included in a second PCR lasting about 6 to 12 cycles. TCRdb called the 5' RACE reads again in MiXCR, with one record for every CDR3 protein. The top ten clones hold approximately 11% of a sample with 1.5 million to 2 million distinct CDR3 sequences, about 31% of them seen once. Source material: blood. Receptors originate from a woman in her thirties in good health.

The chain uses TRBV7-9 and TRBJ2-1; D is unclear. V was clipped by 2 bases and J by 9 bases, with 8 bases between them. Germline loops: CDR1 SEHNR, CDR2 FQNEAQ (reference sequence). This CDR3 comprises 12 residues. The CDR3 spells CASSLNVGEQFF. In DNA, the CDR3 is TGTGCCAGCAGCTTAAATGTTGGTGAGCAGTTCTTC.

Note on this clonotype: This may be a read error, as it is one base from a much larger clone. This rearrangement joins TRBV29-1 to TRBJ2-4, with 13 nucleotides matching TRBD2. The length of the CDR3 is 15 residues. CDR1 SQVTM and CDR2 ANQGSEA come from the germline V gene. J gave up 13 bases and V 4 bases, and 13 bases lay outside the gene matches. This CDR3 is CSVARRLAGGGEQYF. The CDR3 DNA follows: TGCAGCGTTGCCCGCCGACTAGCGGGAGGTGGTGAGCAGTACTTC.

This clonotype has just a few counts. In DNA, the CDR3 is TGTGCCAGCAGTTTAGGCCCCTCAGTGATACCCACAGAAGGCACTGAAGCTTTCTTT. This gives the protein CASSLGPSVIPTEGTEAFF. The rearrangement links TRBV12-3 or TRBV12-4 to TRBJ1-1; D ambiguous. With 1 base removed from V and 4 bases from J, the gap between germline ends came to 25 bases. The CDR3 covers 19 residues.

This clonotype was seen more than once but under ten times. The chain links TRBV28 to TRBJ2-6, with D maybe TRBD2 (6 bases). The V gene's germline CDR1 is MDHEN and CDR2 SYDVKM. The CDR3 has 17 amino acids. Trimming stripped 3 bases from V and 0 bases from J, with 12 bases between. The CDR3 DNA is TGTGCCAGCAGTTTTCAGAGGAGGGCCTCTGGGGCCAACGTCCTGACTTTC. Translation: CASSFQRRASGANVLTF.

The table lists this clonotype with many counts. This chain uses TRBV4-1 with TRBJ2-5, with no clear D. The V and J ends lost 1 base and 13 bases respectively, with 16 bases between them. This CDR3 is built from 13 residues. Germline-derived CDR1 and CDR2 are MGHRA and YSYEKL. CDR3 DNA: TGCGCCAGCAGCCAAGCGGGCTTGAAGGACCCGTACTTC. It encodes CASSQAGLKDPYF.

The chain uses TRBV7-9 and TRBJ2-3; 10 positions match TRBD2. The V and J ends lost 4 bases and 4 bases, in that order; junction bases with no gene match: 8. This CDR3 is 16 amino acids long. CDR1 SEHNR and CDR2 FQNEAQ come from the germline V gene (reference sequence). The CDR3, as DNA: TGTGCCAGCAGCTCCGCTACTAGCGGGGTGGCAGATACGCAGTATTTT. Its translation: CASSSATSGVADTQYF.

The V call is TRBV20-1, the J call TRBJ2-7; no definite D call. CDR1 and CDR2 (germline): DFQATT, SNEGSKA (reference sequence). V was clipped by 1 base and J by 1 base, with 23 bases between them. The CDR3 loop spans 18 amino acids. Here the CDR3 DNA reads TGCAGTGCTAGAGTACCCGTTCGGACCCTGAGGAATTCCTACGAGCAGTACTTC. It is translated as CSARVPVRTLRNSYEQYF.

As concerns this clonotype: The junction departs from the called germline gene at one end, perhaps through a read error. J is TRBJ2-6 and V is TRBV6-6, with TRBD2 matching over 7 bases. This CDR3 has 15 residues. Germline CDR1 is MNHNY and CDR2 is SVGAGI (reference sequence). CDR3 coding DNA: TGTGCCAGCACGGCGGGGGACTCTGGGACCAACGTCCTGACTTTC. Translated, it gives CASTAGDSGTNVLTF.

This clonotype was observed a few times. The chain has TRBV20-1 and TRBJ2-1; 10 bases match TRBD2. CDR3 length equals 16 residues. Germline V CDR1 and CDR2: DFQATT, SNEGSKA (reference sequence). V was clipped by 1 base and J by 7 bases; unmatched bases: 10. The CDR3 coding sequence is TGCAGTGCTAGAGGAGGTAGCGGGAGGTATCGGAATGAGCAGTTCTTC. Translation gives CSARGGSGRYRNEQFF.

This clonotype has only a few counts. V gene TRBV5-1 combines with J gene TRBJ2-5, with D possibly being TRBD1 or TRBD2 (6 bases each). The germline gives CDR1 SGHRS, CDR2 YFSETQ. Between the trimmed V and J ends, which lost 1 base and 1 base, there was a span of 14 bases. The CDR3 runs 16 residues. The CDR3 DNA follows: TGCGCCAGCAGCTTGTTTGAAAAGGGGGGCCAAGAGACCCAGTACTTC. It yields the protein CASSLFEKGGQETQYF. The variable domain in full, with the rest retrieved from reference TRBV5-1 and TRBJ2-5, is KAGVTQTPRYLIKTRGQQVTLSCSPISGHRSVSWYQQTPGQGLQFLFEYFSETQRNKGNFPGRFSGRQFSNSRSEMNVSTLELGDSALYLCASSLFEKGGQETQYFGPGTRLLVL.

CDR3 in amino acids: CASSTWTASYEQYF. The CDR3, as DNA: TGTGCCAGCAGCACCTGGACAGCTTCCTACGAGCAGTACTTC. This chain joins TRBV21-1 and TRBJ2-7. TRBV21-1 corresponds to a pseudogene. This CDR3 region has 14 residues.

In its sample, this clonotype was seen a few times. The rearrangement uses TRBV3-1 and TRBJ2-1; no definite D call. The germline V and J ends were trimmed by 3 bases and 1 base, with 10 bases remaining between them. Germline assignment: CDR1 LGHDT and CDR2 YNNKEL (reference sequence). This CDR3 spans 15 amino acids. The CDR3 DNA is TGTGCCAGCAGCCATGGTGGCGTTTCCTACAATGAGCAGTTCTTC. This encodes CASSHGGVSYNEQFF.

The rearrangement uses TRBV20-1 and TRBJ2-1; TRBD2 aligns across 12 bases. TRBJ2-7 explains the end of the DNA better; the J call may be wrong. Germline V gene lookup returns CDR1 DFQATT and CDR2 SNEGSKA (reference sequence). The CDR3 is 17 amino acids. The DNA for the CDR3 is TGCAGTGCGATCCGGCTAGCGGGAGGGCGCGCCTACAATGAGCAGTACTTC. Its translation is CSAIRLAGGRAYNEQYF.

In DNA, the CDR3 is TGCGCCAGCAGCTTGGTGGGGACAGGGGGGACTGGCGAGCAGTACTTC. Its translation: CASSLVGTGGTGEQYF. This rearrangement joins TRBV5-1 to TRBJ2-5; 11 positions match TRBD1. The DNA end lines up better with TRBJ2-7; the J call may be wrong. The germline V gene has CDR1 SGHRS and CDR2 YFSETQ. The CDR3 loop spans 16 amino acids.

The chain employs TRBV3-1 and TRBJ2-1, with D perhaps matching TRBD1 (6 bases). V was shortened by 3 bases and J by 2 bases, with 23 bases between the two germline ends. This CDR3 is built from 19 residues. From germline, CDR1 is LGHDT and CDR2 YNNKEL (reference sequence). The CDR3 DNA is TGTGCCAGCAGCCAGACCTACGGGACAACTTTACTGCCCTACAATGAGCAGTTCTTC. This translates into CASSQTYGTTLLPYNEQFF.

The sample holds one count of this clonotype. The chain carries TRBV29-1 and TRBJ1-5; 8 nucleotides agree with TRBD1. Per the germline V gene, CDR1 is SQVTM and CDR2 is ANQGSEA. The V and J ends lost 3 bases and 0 bases, in that order; junction bases with no gene match: 25. The CDR3 sequence is 22 residues long. The CDR3 is CSVEPSVGLQGGKDRSNQPQHF. The CDR3 DNA sequence: TGCAGCGTTGAGCCCTCCGTGGGGTTACAGGGGGGTAAGGATCGTAGCAATCAGCCCCAGCATTTT. Complete variable domain (other parts from reference TRBV29-1 and TRBJ1-5): SAVISQKPSRDICQRGTSLTIQCQVDSQVTMMFWYRQQPGQSLTLIATANQGSEATYESGFVIDKFPISRPNLTFSTLTVSNMSPEDSSIYLCSVEPSVGLQGGKDRSNQPQHFGDGTRLSIL.

In its sample, this clonotype was seen many times. The V and J genes are TRBV5-5 and TRBJ2-5, with a weak D call TRBD1 (6 bases). The CDR3 has 17 amino acids. V gave up 0 bases and J gave up 1 base, with 16 bases separating them. Germline CDR1 SGHKS, CDR2 YYEKEE (reference sequence). The CDR3 is CASSLVHVGQIQETQYF. The DNA for the CDR3 is TGTGCCAGCAGCTTGGTCCATGTCGGACAGATCCAAGAGACCCAGTACTTC.

Of note for this clonotype: This may be a read error: a much more frequent sequence differs by one nucleotide. The V gene is TRBV12-3 or TRBV12-4, the J gene TRBJ2-7; D gene uncertain. The CDR3 length is 16 residues. V was pared by 5 bases and J by 3 bases, with 20 bases between. The CDR3 region is CASSPLGGGPIYEQYF. For the CDR3, the DNA is TGTGCCAGCAGTCCCCTAGGTGGTGGTCCGATCTACGAGCAGTACTTC.

Here the CDR3 DNA reads TGCAGTGCCAAGGGACAGGGGGGCACTGAAGCTTTCTTT. Protein product: CSAKGQGGTEAFF. The chain is built from TRBV20-1 and TRBJ1-1; 11 bases fit TRBD1. The CDR3 is 13 residues long. V was clipped by 6 bases and J by 4 bases; unmatched bases: 4. CDR1 DFQATT and CDR2 SNEGSKA come from the germline V gene (reference sequence).

V is TRBV4-1 and J is TRBJ2-7, with D perhaps matching TRBD2 (6 bases). Per the germline V gene, CDR1 is MGHRA and CDR2 is YSYEKL. Between the trimmed V and J ends, which lost 0 bases and 2 bases, there was a span of 17 bases. The CDR3 consists of 17 residues. The CDR3 loop reads CASSQDGVSGTPYEQYF. CDR3 bases: TGCGCCAGCAGCCAAGATGGGGTTAGCGGAACGCCCTACGAGCAGTACTTC.

This chain joins TRBV6-6 and TRBJ1-2; TRBD1 is a possible D gene (6 bases). CDR1 and CDR2 (germline): MNHNY, SVGAGI (reference sequence). The CDR3 contains 14 residues. V was clipped by 0 bases and J by 10 bases, with 15 bases between them. The CDR3 DNA is TGTGCCAGCAGTTACTCGACGGGGGCGAGGGACTACACCTTC. This translates into CASSYSTGARDYTF.

The table lists this clonotype with many counts. The chain uses TRBV29-1 and TRBJ2-7, with TRBD2 identical over 10 bases. CDR3 length: 13 residues. V dropped 4 bases and J dropped 6; count of bases not matched to a gene: 6. In germline, CDR1 is SQVTM, CDR2 ANQGSEA. CDR3 in DNA: TGCAGCGTTGGCAGCGGGAGGGCAGGCGAGCAGTACTTC. Translating it yields CSVGSGRAGEQYF.

The sample holds many counts of this clonotype. This chain uses TRBV4-2 with TRBJ2-3, with 8 bases identical to TRBD2. The CDR3 is 18 residues long. The J segment lost 4 bases and the V segment lost 1 base, leaving 13 bases of the junction unmatched. Germline loops: CDR1 LGHNA, CDR2 YNFKEQ. The CDR3 loop reads CASSQVLAAGGWADTQYF. In DNA form, the CDR3 reads TGTGCCAGCAGCCAAGTCCTGGCGGCGGGGGGATGGGCAGATACGCAGTATTTT.

The rearrangement uses TRBV20-1 and TRBJ1-5; TRBD1 might be the D (6 bases). Germline V CDR1 and CDR2: DFQATT, SNEGSKA (reference sequence). V lost 6 bases and J lost 0, with 24 bases in between. The CDR3 runs to 18 residues. DNA for the CDR3: TGCAGTGCCAGACGAGGAAGCCGCAGGGGACTTAGCAATCAGCCCCAGCATTTT. Amino acids: CSARRGSRRGLSNQPQHF.

The chain couples TRBV20-1 to TRBJ2-1; the match to TRBD2 covers 11 bases. The V gene end was trimmed by 0 bases and the J gene end by 7 bases; junction bases not matched to a gene: 5. Germline V gives CDR1 DFQATT, CDR2 SNEGSKA (reference sequence). The CDR3 has 15 residues. DNA of the CDR3: TGCAGTGCTAGAGATCTAGCGGGAGGATCGAATGAGCAGTTCTTC. The encoded protein is CSARDLAGGSNEQFF.

This clonotype showed up just once. This chain joins TRBV5-4 and TRBJ2-5; no clear D. This CDR3 is 13 amino acids long. The V and J ends lost 4 bases and 3 bases respectively, with 10 bases between them. Germline values: CDR1 SGHNT, CDR2 YYREEE (reference sequence). CDR3: CASSPPREETQYF. CDR3 bases: TGTGCCAGCAGCCCCCCACGGGAAGAGACCCAGTACTTC.

The V call is TRBV9, the J call TRBJ2-7; TRBD1 matches 8 bases. The germline V gene has CDR1 SGDLS and CDR2 YYNGEE. The CDR3 totals 16 residues. After removal of 3 bases from V and 0 bases from J, the junction contained 8 bases not matched to a gene. The CDR3 loop reads CASSASGGPSSYEQYF. In DNA, the CDR3 is TGTGCCAGCAGCGCCTCAGGGGGCCCGAGCTCCTACGAGCAGTACTTC.

In this sample, this clonotype turned up a few times. V is TRBV15 and J is TRBJ2-1; tentatively, D is TRBD2 (5 bases). The CDR3 consists of 14 residues. V lost 5 bases to trimming and J lost 7 bases, with 15 bases between them. Germline CDR1 and CDR2: LNHNV and YYDKDF (reference sequence). CDR3: CATSGTSGGNEQFF. The CDR3 nucleotides read TGTGCCACCAGCGGAACCTCCGGAGGAAATGAGCAGTTCTTC.

This clonotype has just a few counts. This chain connects TRBV2 to TRBJ2-7, with a tentative D call TRBD2 (5 bases). Germline values: CDR1 SNHLY, CDR2 FYNNEI. The CDR3 spans 12 residues. V was clipped by 6 bases and J by 6 bases, with 12 bases between them. The CDR3 DNA sequence: TGTGCCAGCAGGGACCATGCGGGCGAGCAGTACTTC. This codes for CASRDHAGEQYF.